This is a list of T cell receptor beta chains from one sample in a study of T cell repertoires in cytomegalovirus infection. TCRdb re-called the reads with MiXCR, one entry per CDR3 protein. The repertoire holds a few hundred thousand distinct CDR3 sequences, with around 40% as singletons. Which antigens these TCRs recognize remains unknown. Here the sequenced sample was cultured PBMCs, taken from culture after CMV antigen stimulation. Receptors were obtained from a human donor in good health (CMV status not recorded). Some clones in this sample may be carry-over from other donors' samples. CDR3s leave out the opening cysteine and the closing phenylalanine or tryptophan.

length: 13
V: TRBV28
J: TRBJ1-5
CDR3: ASSFSGLGNQPQH

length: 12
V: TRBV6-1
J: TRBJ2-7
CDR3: ASTSNRVNYEQY

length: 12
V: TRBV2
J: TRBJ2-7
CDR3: ASSEGQGSYEQY

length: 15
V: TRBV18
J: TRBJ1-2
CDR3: ASSPDLAQGADGGYT

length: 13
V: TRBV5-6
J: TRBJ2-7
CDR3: ASSWRGRPGGEQY

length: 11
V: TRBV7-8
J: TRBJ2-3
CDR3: ASSLQPTGWQY

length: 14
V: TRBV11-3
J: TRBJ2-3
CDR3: ASSQYGEGGTDTQY

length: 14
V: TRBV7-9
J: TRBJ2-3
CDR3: ASRPLTGPSTDTQY

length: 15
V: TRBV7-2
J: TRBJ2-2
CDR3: ASSGGVGGMGTGELF

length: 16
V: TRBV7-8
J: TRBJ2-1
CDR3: ASRQNPGQGAQANEQF

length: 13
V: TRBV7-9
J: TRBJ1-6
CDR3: ASSLTANYNSPLH

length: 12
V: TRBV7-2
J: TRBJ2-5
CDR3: ASSLPGQKETQY

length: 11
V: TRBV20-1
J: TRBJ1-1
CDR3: SALRGINTEAF

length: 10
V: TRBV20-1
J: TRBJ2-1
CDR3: SASRGGNEQF

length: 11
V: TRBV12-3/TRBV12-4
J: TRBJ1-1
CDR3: ASRYGTNTEAF

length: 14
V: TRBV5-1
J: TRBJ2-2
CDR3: ASSLIGVSNSGELF

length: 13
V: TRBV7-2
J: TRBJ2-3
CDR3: ASSQQYMRTDTQY

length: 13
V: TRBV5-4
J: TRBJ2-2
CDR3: ASTQFDRVTGELF

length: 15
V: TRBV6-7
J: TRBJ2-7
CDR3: ASSYSGRDHPLYEQY

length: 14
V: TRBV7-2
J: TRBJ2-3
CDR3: ASSSLGDRFTDTQY

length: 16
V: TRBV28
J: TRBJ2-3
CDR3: ASGLAGTISQLTDTQY

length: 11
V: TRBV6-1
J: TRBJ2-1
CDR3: ATLKGGINEQF

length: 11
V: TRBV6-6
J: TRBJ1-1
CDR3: ASSSMGGIEAF

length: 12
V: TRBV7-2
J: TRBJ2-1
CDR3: ASSLGGRAHEQF

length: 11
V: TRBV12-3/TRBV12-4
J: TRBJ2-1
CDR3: ASSYWDNNEQF

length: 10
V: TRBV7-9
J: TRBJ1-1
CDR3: ASSIRGAEAF

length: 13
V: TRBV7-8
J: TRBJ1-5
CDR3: ASSLDRDWDQPQH

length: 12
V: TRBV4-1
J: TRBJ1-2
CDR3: ASSLRQGDYGYT

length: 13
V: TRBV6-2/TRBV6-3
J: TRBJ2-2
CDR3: ASSDRAGATGELF

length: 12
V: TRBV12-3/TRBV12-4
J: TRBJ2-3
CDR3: ASSLTIGPQPGY

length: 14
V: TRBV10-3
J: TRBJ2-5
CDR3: AISEIGAALKETQY

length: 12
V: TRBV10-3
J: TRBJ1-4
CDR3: AISEGTGVEKLF

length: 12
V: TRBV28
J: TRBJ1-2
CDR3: ASSPPDGNLGYT

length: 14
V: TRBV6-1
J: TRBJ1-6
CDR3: ASVTLTELYNSPLH

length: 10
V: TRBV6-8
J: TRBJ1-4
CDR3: ASTRAFERLF

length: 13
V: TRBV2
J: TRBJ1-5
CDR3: ASSWGALGNQPQH

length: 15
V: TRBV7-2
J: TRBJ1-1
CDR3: ASSLAGPTGGGTEAF

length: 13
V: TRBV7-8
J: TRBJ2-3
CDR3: ASSPRRLSTDTQY

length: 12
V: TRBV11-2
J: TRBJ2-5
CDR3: ASSYLAAQETQY

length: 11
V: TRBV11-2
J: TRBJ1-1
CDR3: ASRPQGGTEAF

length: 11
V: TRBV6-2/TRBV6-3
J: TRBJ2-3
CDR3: ASIGTLTDTQY

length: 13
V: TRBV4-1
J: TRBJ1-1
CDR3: ASSPGQGRFTEAF

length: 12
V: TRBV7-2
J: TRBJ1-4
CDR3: ASSLARGSEKLF

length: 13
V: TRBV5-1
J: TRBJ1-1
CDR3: ASSLARTGDTEAF